Listed below are T cell receptor beta chains from one sample, sequenced in a study of blood T cells in healthy people across ages. Using its own MiXCR run on the 5' RACE reads, TCRdb lists one record per CDR3 protein. The repertoire holds about 1,500,000 distinct CDR3 sequences, with around 42% as singletons. The sample consisted of blood. All receptors come from a woman aged 18 to 35 in good health. Both conserved end residues are part of each CDR3. The order of the fields is J gene, D gene, V gene, clone size, CDR3 protein, CDR3 DNA. D genes are given only for firm matches. Clone size is stated in some rows and not others, as once, few, many or a class when expanded.

>TRBJ2-1|TRBD2|TRBV7-7|few
CASSLGNYAGGRLNEQFF
TGTGCTAGCAGCTTGGGGAATTATGCGGGGGGGCGCCTTAATGAGCAGTTCTTC
>TRBJ2-7|-|TRBV30|-
CAWRGPSHYEQYF
TGTGCCTGGAGGGGCCCCAGCCACTACGAGCAGTACTTC
>TRBJ2-1|-|TRBV20-1|few
CSASRGIDTYNEQFF
TGCAGTGCTAGCCGGGGGATTGATACCTACAATGAGCAGTTCTTC
>TRBJ2-7|-|TRBV15|-
CATSRDRWASYEQYF
TGTGCCACCAGCAGAGATCGTTGGGCCTCCTACGAGCAGTACTTC
>TRBJ2-6|TRBD1|TRBV4-1|-
CASSWDRDSSGANVLTF
TGCGCCAGCAGCTGGGACAGGGACAGCTCTGGGGCCAACGTCCTGACTTTC
>TRBJ1-6|TRBD1|TRBV7-2|-
CASSSRSTGQGAWNSPLHF
TGTGCCAGCAGCTCCCGGTCGACGGGACAGGGGGCATGGAATTCACCCCTCCACTTT
>TRBJ2-7|TRBD2|TRBV5-6|-
CASSLRTSGRVYEQYF
TGTGCCAGCAGCCTGCGGACTAGCGGGAGGGTCTACGAGCAGTACTTC
>TRBJ1-5|TRBD1|TRBV7-2|-
CASSSGQGAYQPQHF
TGTGCCAGCAGCTCGGGACAGGGGGCCTATCAGCCCCAGCATTTT
>TRBJ2-4|-|TRBV28|-
CASRGPGNIQYF
TGTGCCAGCCGGGGTCCGGGAAACATTCAGTACTTC
>TRBJ2-7|-|TRBV6-1|-
CASRLVYEQYF
TGTGCCAGCAGACTAGTCTACGAGCAGTACTTC
>TRBJ1-1|-|TRBV3-1|-
CASSWGEKTEAFF
TGTGCCAGCAGTTGGGGGGAGAAAACTGAAGCTTTCTTT
>TRBJ2-1|-|TRBV6-1|few
CASRGIPIYNEQFF
TGTGCCAGCAGAGGCATCCCCATATACAATGAGCAGTTCTTC
>TRBJ2-7|TRBD2|TRBV4-1|many
CASSRTSGGTYEQYF
TGCGCCAGCAGCAGGACTAGCGGGGGGACCTACGAGCAGTACTTC
>TRBJ2-5|TRBD2|TRBV10-3|-
CANGEGLAGNEQYF
TGTGCCAACGGCGAGGGACTAGCGGGAAATGAGCAGTACTTC
>TRBJ1-5|-|TRBV6-6|many
CASNSPGLEDSNQPQHF
TGTGCCAGCAACTCCCCGGGGCTGGAAGACAGCAATCAGCCCCAGCATTTT
>TRBJ2-5|-|TRBV7-9|few
CASSPAGNQETQYF
TGTGCCAGCAGCCCTGCTGGTAATCAAGAGACCCAGTACTTC
>TRBJ2-1|-|TRBV18|-
CASSPSDNNEQFF
TGTGCCAGCTCACCCTCTGACAACAATGAGCAGTTCTTC